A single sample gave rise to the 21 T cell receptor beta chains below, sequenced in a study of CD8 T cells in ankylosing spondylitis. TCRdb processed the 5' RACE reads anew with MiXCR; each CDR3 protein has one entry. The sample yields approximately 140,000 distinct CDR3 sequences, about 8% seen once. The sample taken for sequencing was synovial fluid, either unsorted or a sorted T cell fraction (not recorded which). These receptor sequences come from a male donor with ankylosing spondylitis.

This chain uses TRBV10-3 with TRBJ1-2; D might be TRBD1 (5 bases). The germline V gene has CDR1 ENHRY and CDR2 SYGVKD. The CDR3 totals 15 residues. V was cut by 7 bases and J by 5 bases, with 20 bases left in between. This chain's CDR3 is CAITRDLGWVYGYTF. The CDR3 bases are TGTGCCATCACCAGGGACCTGGGCTGGGTTTATGGCTACACCTTC.

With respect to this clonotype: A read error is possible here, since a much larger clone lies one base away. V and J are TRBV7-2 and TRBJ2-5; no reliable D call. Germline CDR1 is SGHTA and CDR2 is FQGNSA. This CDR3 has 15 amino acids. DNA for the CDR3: TGTGCCAGCAGCTTACTAGGCCGAAACCAAGAGTCCCAGTACTTC. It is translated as CASSLLGRNQESQYF.

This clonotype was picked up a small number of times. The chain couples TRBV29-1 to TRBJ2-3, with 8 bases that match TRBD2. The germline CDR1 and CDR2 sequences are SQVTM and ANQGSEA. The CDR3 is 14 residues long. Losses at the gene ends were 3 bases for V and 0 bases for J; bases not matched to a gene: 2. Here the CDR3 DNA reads TGCAGCGTTGATACTAGCGGAAGCACAGATACGCAGTATTTT. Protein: CSVDTSGSTDTQYF.

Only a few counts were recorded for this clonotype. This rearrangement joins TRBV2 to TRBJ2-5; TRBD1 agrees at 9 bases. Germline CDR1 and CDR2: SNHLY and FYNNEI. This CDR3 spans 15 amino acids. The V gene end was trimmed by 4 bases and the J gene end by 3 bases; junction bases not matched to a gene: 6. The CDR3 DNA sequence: TGTGCCAGCAGTGCCAACAGGGGGCGCGAAGAGACCCAGTACTTC. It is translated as CASSANRGREETQYF.

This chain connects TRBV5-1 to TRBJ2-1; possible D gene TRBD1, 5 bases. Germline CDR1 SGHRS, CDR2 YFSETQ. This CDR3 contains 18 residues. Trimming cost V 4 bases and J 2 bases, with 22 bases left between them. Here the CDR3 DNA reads TGCGCCAGCAGCGGGGCTTTGATAGAGCCCGCCGCCTACAATGAGCAGTTCTTC. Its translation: CASSGALIEPAAYNEQFF. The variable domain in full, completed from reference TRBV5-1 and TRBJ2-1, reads KAGVTQTPRYLIKTRGQQVTLSCSPISGHRSVSWYQQTPGQGLQFLFEYFSETQRNKGNFPGRFSGRQFSNSRSEMNVSTLELGDSALYLCASSGALIEPAAYNEQFFGPGTRLTVL.

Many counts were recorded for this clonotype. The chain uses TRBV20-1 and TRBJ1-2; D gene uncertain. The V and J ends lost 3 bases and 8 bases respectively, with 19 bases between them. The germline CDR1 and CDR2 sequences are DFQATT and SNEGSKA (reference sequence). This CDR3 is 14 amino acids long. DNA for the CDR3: TGCAGTGCTAGCCGAACTAGGATTAGAGGCGGCTACACCTTC. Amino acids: CSASRTRIRGGYTF.

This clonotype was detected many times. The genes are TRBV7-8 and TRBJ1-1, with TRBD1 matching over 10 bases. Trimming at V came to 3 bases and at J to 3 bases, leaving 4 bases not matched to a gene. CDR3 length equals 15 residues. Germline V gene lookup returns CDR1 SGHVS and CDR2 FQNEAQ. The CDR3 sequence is CASSFMGQGYTEAFF. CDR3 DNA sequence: TGTGCCAGCAGCTTTATGGGACAGGGGTACACTGAAGCTTTCTTT.

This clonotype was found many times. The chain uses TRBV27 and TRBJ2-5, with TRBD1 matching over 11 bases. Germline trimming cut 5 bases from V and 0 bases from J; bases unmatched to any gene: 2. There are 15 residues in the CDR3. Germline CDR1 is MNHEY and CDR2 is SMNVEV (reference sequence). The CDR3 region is CASSRDRGYQETQYF. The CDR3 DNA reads TGTGCCAGCAGTCGGGACAGGGGGTACCAAGAGACCCAGTACTTC.

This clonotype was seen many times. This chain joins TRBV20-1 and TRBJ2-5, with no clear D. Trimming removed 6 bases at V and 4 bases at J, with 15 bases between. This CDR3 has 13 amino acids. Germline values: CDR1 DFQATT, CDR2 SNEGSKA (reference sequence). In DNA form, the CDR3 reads TGCAGTGCCCAGAAAGGGATCGGAGAGACCCAGTACTTC. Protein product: CSAQKGIGETQYF.

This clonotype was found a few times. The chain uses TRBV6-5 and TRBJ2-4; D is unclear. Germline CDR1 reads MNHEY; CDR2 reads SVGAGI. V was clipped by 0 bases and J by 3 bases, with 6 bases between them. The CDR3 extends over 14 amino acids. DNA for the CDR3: TGTGCCAGCAGTTACTCACGGAGCAAAAACATTCAGTACTTC. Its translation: CASSYSRSKNIQYF.

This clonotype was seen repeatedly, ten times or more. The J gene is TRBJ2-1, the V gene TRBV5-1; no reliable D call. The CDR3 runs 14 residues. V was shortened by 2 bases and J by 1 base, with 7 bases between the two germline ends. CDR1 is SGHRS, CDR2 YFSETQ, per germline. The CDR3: CASSLGQSYNEQFF. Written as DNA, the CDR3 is TGCGCCAGCAGCTTAGGGCAGTCCTACAATGAGCAGTTCTTC.

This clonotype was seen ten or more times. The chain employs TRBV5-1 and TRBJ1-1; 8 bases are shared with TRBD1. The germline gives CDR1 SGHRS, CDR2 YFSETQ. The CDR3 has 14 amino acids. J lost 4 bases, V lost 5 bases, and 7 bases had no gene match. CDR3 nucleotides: TGCGCCAGCAGAGACAGGGGCTGGGGCACTGAAGCTTTCTTT. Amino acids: CASRDRGWGTEAFF.

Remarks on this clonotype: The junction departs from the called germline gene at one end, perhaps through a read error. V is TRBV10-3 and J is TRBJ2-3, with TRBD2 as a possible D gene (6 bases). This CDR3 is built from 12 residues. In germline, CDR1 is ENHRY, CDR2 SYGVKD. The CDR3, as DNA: TGTGCCATCGGAGGGAACACATATACGCAGTATTTT. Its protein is CAIGGNTYTQYF.

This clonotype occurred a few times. The CDR3 loop reads CASSLVSATNEKLFF. CDR3 DNA: TGTGCCAGCAGCTTAGTGAGCGCAACTAATGAAAAACTGTTTTTT. The chain is built from TRBV11-2 and TRBJ1-4; no firm D call. CDR1 SGHAT and CDR2 FQNNGV come from the germline V gene. Trimming took off 1 base at V and 0 bases at J, with 6 bases between the two ends. The CDR3 totals 15 residues.

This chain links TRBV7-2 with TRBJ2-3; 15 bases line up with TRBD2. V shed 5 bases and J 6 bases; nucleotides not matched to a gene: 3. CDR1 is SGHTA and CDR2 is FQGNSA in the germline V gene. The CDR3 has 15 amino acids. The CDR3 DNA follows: TGTGCCAGCAGCCGGACTAGCGGGAGGGGGGATACGCAGTATTTT. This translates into CASSRTSGRGDTQYF.

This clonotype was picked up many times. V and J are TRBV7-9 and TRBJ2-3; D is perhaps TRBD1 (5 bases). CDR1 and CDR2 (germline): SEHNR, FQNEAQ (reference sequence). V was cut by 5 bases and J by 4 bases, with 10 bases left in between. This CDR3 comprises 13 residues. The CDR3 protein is CASSEQGADTQYF. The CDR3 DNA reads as TGTGCCAGCAGCGAGCAGGGTGCAGATACGCAGTATTTT.

The CDR3 region is CASSPQPNFNQPQHF. CDR3 in DNA: TGTGCCAGCAGCCCCCAGCCGAATTTCAATCAGCCCCAGCATTTT. The gene calls are TRBV7-2 and TRBJ1-5; D is uncertain. This CDR3 has 15 residues. Trimming stripped 5 bases from V and 3 bases from J, with 14 bases between. CDR1 SGHTA and CDR2 FQGNSA come from the germline V gene.

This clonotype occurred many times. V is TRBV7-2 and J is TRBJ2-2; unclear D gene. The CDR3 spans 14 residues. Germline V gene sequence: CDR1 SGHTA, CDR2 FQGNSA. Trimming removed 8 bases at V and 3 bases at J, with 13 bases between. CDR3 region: CASAFSGDTGELFF. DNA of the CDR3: TGTGCCAGCGCCTTCTCAGGTGACACCGGGGAGCTGTTTTTT.

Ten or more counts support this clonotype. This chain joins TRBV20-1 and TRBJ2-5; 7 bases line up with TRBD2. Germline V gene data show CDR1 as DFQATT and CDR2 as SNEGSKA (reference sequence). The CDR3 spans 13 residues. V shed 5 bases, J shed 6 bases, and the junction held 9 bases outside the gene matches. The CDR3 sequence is CSAPGLDGQTQYF. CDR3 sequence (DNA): TGCAGTGCTCCCGGACTAGACGGGCAGACCCAGTACTTC.

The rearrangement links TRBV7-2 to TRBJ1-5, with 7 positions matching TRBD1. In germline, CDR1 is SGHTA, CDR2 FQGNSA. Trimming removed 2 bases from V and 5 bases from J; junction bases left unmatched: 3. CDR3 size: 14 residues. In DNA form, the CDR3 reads TGTGCCAGCAGCTTACGACAGGGCGATCAGCCCCAGCATTTT. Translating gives CASSLRQGDQPQHF.

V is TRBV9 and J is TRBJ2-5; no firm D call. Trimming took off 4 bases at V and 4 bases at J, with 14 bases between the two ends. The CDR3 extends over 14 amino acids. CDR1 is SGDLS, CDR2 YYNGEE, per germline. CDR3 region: CASSPWKGTETQYF. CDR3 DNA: TGTGCCAGCAGCCCATGGAAGGGAACAGAGACCCAGTACTTC.